This T cell receptor (beta chain) was sequenced during a study of sequential checkpoint blockade in melanoma. Study-level background: Patients were randomized 1:1 to nivolumab-then-ipilimumab or ipilimumab-then-nivolumab first-line. Maintenance nivolumab came after either treatment sequence.

Assay: immunoSEQ multiplex PCR; the TCRdb copy retains only in-frame clones and omits some. The table has 18,000 or so clones, approximately 72% seen once. V dropped 3 bases and J dropped 5 bases, with 13 bases sitting between them. CDR1 and CDR2 (germline): SEHNR, FQNEAQ (reference sequence). The CDR3 has 14 amino acids. Treatment given: randomized to nivolumab then ipilimumab (arm A) or the reverse (arm B). Live CD3+CD8+ CD19− CD56− cells were sorted from PBMCs. This chain joins TRBV7-9 and TRBJ1-1, with a weak D call TRBD1 (6 bases). This TCR was sampled from a human donor with melanoma. The sample consisted of CD8+ T cells sorted from blood (inferred from file names), taken from a patient given nivolumab and ipilimumab in sequence. The CDR3, as DNA: TGTGCCAGCAGCTTGGGGGGGCTAGGGACTGAAGCTTTCTTT. Residues: CASSLGGLGTEAFF. Based on the CDR3 plus reference TRBV7-9 and TRBJ1-1, the full variable domain is DTGVSQNPRHKITKRGQNVTFRCDPISEHNRLYWYRQTLGQGPEFLTYFQNEAQLEKSRLLSDRFSAERPKGSFSTLEIQRTEQGDSAMYLCASSLGGLGTEAFFGQGTRLTVV.